Below are 4 T cell receptor beta chains sequenced from a single sample in a study of OX40 agonist ivuxolimab in advanced cancers. TCRdb keeps only in-frame clones here, not all; method: immunoSEQ multiplex PCR. The sample lists about 29,000 clones; about nine tenths were seen once. Sequenced here: CD4+ or CD8+ T cells sorted from blood, sampled in a trial of the OX40 agonist ivuxolimab. Receptors originate from an adult with an advanced solid tumor such as melanoma, head and neck, liver or kidney cancer.

The chain combines TRBV7-9 with TRBJ1-6; the D is unclear. The ends were cut back, 4 bases at V and 9 bases at J, with 13 bases in the middle. Germline V CDR1 and CDR2: SEHNR, FQNEAQ (reference sequence). The CDR3 is 14 residues long. The CDR3 spells CASSSISFGSPLHF. For the CDR3, the DNA is TGTGCCAGCAGCTCAATAAGTTTCGGTTCACCCCTCCACTTT.

The chain carries TRBV5-4 and TRBJ2-2; either TRBD1 or TRBD2 may supply D (6 bases each). Trimming left V 3 bases short and J 6 bases short, with 15 bases between. This CDR3 comprises 15 residues. Germline V lookup: CDR1 SGHNT, CDR2 YYREEE (reference sequence). The CDR3 DNA sequence: TGTGCCAGCAGCTCGACGGGGGCGGGATCCGGGGAGCTGTTTTTT. Its protein product is CASSSTGAGSGELFF.

The J gene is TRBJ2-3, the V gene TRBV7-3, with a possible D match to TRBD1 (6 bases). V lost 5 bases and J lost 3, with 9 bases in between. CDR1 is SGHTA and CDR2 is FQGTGA in the germline V gene. The CDR3 has 13 amino acids. CDR3 protein: CASSLDSTDTQYF. CDR3 sequence (DNA): TGTGCCAGCAGCCTGGACAGTACAGATACGCAGTATTTT. The full variable domain, rest sourced from reference TRBV7-3 and TRBJ2-3, is GAGVSQTPSNKVTEKGKYVELRCDPISGHTALYWYRQSLGQGPEFLIYFQGTGAADDSGLPNDRFFAVRPEGSVSTLKIQRTERGDSAVYLCASSLDSTDTQYFGPGTRLTVL.

V usage is TRBV27 and J usage is TRBJ1-5, with D maybe TRBD1 (5 bases). The V gene lost 2 bases and the J gene lost 7 bases, with 12 bases spanning the gap. Germline CDR1 reads MNHEY; CDR2 reads SMNVEV (reference sequence). This CDR3 is built from 14 residues. As DNA, the CDR3 is TGTGCCAGCAGTTTAGTGTCAGGGCCGCAGCCCCAGCATTTT. This translates into CASSLVSGPQPQHF.